These 2 T cell receptor beta chains share one sample of origin, sequenced in a study of blood T cell repertoires in COVID-19. Sequencing was performed with immunoSEQ multiplex PCR; in TCRdb, only in-frame clones are kept and a portion is missing. The sample holds 90,000 to 120,000 clones; approximately 90% are singletons and the top ten take 1% to 1.5%. The material sequenced was peripheral blood. Every receptor here comes from a woman in her 30s with acute or convalescent COVID-19.

The rearrangement links TRBV5-3 to TRBJ2-5; possible D gene TRBD1, 5 bases. TRBV5-3 is an open reading frame whose function is uncertain. The CDR3 has 16 amino acids. Deletions cut 4 bases from V and 1 base from J, with 17 bases between. The CDR3 nucleotides read TGTGCCAGAAGCACACCCACGGACACACGCCAAGAGACCCAGTACTTC. Translation gives CARSTPTDTRQETQYF.

The chain joins TRBV19 to TRBJ2-5; TRBD1 agrees at 8 bases. Trimming removed 6 bases from V and 2 bases from J; junction bases left unmatched: 8. Germline V gives CDR1 LNHDA, CDR2 SQIVND (reference sequence). CDR3 size: 15 residues. The CDR3 loop reads CASRHTGGNQETQYF. The DNA for the CDR3 is TGTGCCAGTAGGCATACAGGGGGTAATCAAGAGACCCAGTACTTC.